Reported below is one TCR beta chain. What it binds is not known. V lost 6 bases and J lost 6, with 17 bases in between. The germline gives CDR1 SQVTM, CDR2 ANQGSEA. The CDR3 extends over 14 amino acids. TCRdb reanalysed the 5' RACE reads using MiXCR and keeps one entry per CDR3 protein. The profile shows roughly 320,000 distinct CDR3 sequences, around 27% of them singletons. These data come from a study of T-cell memory formation after mild COVID-19. Study outcomes and limitations: Among clones contracting day 15 to 85, CD4/CD8 was balanced, whereas later expanders leaned CD4+. The study detected some responding clones in pre-infection memory, suggesting cross-reactive memory joined.

The chain is built from TRBV29-1 and TRBJ2-2; D is possibly TRBD1 or TRBD2 (5 bases each). Sequenced material: PBMCs or a T cell subset sorted from them (not recorded which). The clonotype originates from an adult woman who had mild COVID-19 (a few samples of this study predate the infection). Cell type and time point are not known. The CDR3 DNA reads TGCAGCGTCGGACGAGGGGCAAGATCCGGGGAGCTGTTTTTT. Translating gives CSVGRGARSGELFF.